This T cell receptor (beta chain) was identified in a study of a mutant IDH1 vaccine in newly diagnosed glioma (dated by TCRdb to about 2021). In the study overall: Patients received eight vaccinations in weeks 1, 3, 5, 7, 11, 15, 19 and 23, corresponding to visits V03 through V10. Vaccination started 4-6 weeks after radiotherapy alone, or was given together with temozolomide cycles in the groups whose treatment included chemotherapy. Six visits were used for peripheral blood collection: V03 (baseline), V05, V07, V10, V12 and V13. The roughly 34 treated patients were roughly 62% male and around 38% female, with a mean age of about 38 years. Before enrollment, most patients had been given radiochemotherapy with temozolomide as standard therapy, while the rest had received either radiotherapy alone or temozolomide alone. Longitudinal TCRB deep sequencing was done for 25 to 30 treated patients, wherever samples were available for exploratory analyses.

The library was obtained by the immunoSEQ multiplex PCR assay. Rearranged TCR beta chain sequences were amplified with the hsTCRB Kit following the manufacturer's protocol. TCRB libraries were sequenced on an Illumina MiSeq. Processing in the source paper ran as follows. The proprietary platform of the kit vendor was used for demultiplexing, trimming and gene mapping. The table was pulled from immuneACCESS by TCRdb, which kept in-frame rearrangements only. Such tables lose some clones; where checked, under half of the loss comes from unresolved V genes, and the rest has no known cause. The DNA was the basis for D and trimming; V, J and clone size are from that table. The sample includes 40,000 or so clones, with approximately 90% observed a single time. Approximately 2.9% of the sample lies in the top ten. In light of the paper, this sample's time point label describes: week 5, during vaccination. Each vaccine dose, consisting of 300 ug of a 20-mer mutant IDH1 peptide in Montanide, was administered subcutaneously with topical imiquimod. Donors had newly diagnosed WHO grade 3 or 4 IDH1-mutant astrocytomas with loss of nuclear ATRX. The samples were drawn from NOA16, a multicentre, single-arm, open-label phase I trial in Germany that tested a mutant IDH1 peptide vaccine in humans for the first time. Genomic DNA for TCRB sequencing was extracted from EDTA blood using the DNeasy Blood and Tissue Kit.

Paper-wide results and their limitations: Immune responses induced by the vaccine were seen in 90% to 95% of patients across multiple MHC alleles. It was noted by the authors that analyses of patient blood samples could not be reproduced owing to sample limitations. Selection of PBMC samples for TCRB deep sequencing was based on availability. Pseudoprogression appeared unrelated to alterations in the top peripheral T cell clonotypes detected by TCRB sequencing.

With regard to this clone: The antigen this receptor binds is unknown. The input lacks base qualities; no much larger clone sits a single base away.

There are 13 amino acids in the CDR3, from cysteine to phenylalanine inclusive. Of the read, only the CDR3 DNA is kept; its 39 bases are in frame from base 1. V sheds 7 bases and J sheds 7 bases, leaving 19 bases between their ends. The CDR1 and CDR2 encoded by the germline V gene are SQVTM and ANQGSEA. Sequencing used PBMCs, obtained from a glioma patient whose treatment included an IDH1 peptide vaccine. This chain joins TRBV29-1 to TRBJ1-2, with a tentative D gene TRBD1 over 5 matching bases. The receptor was isolated from a man aged 50 to 60 with glioma. CDR3 region: CSAGERVGGGYTF. The nucleotides are TGCAGCGCCGGGGAAAGGGTCGGGGGTGGCTACACCTTC.